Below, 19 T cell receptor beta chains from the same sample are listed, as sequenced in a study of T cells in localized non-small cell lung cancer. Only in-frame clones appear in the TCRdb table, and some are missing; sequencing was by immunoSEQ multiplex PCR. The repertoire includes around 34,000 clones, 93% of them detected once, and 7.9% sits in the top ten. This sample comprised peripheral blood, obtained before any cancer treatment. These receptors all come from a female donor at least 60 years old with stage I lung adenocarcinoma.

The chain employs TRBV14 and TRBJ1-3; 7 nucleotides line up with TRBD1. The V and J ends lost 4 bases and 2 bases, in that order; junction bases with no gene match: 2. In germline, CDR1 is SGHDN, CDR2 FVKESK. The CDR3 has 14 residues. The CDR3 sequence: CASSPGTAGNTIYF. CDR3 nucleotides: TGTGCCAGCAGCCCCGGGACAGCTGGAAACACCATATATTTT.

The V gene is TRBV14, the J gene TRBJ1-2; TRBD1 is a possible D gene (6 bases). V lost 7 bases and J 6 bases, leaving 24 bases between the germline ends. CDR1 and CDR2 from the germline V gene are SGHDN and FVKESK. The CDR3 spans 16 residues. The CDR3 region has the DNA TGTGCCAGCACCGCAAGCCAAAACCCAGGGGCCAATGGCTACACCTTC. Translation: CASTASQNPGANGYTF.

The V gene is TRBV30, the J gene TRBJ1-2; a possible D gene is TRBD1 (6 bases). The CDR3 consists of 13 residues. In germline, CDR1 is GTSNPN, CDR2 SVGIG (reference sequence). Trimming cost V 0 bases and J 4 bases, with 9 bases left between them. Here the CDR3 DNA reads TGTGCCTGGAGTGTACAGGGCCCCTATGGCTACACCTTC. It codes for CAWSVQGPYGYTF.

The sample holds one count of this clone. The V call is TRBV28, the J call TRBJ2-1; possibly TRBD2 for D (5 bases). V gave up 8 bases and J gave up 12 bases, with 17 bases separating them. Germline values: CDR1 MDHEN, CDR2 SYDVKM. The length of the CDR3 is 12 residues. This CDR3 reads CASGEPRAGQFF. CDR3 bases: TGTGCCAGCGGGGAGCCAAGGGCGGGGCAGTTCTTC.

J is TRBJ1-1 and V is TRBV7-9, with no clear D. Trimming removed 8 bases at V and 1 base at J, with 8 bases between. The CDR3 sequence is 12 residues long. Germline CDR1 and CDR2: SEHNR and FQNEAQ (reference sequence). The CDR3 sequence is CASRGGNTEAFF. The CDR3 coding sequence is TGTGCCAGCCGGGGAGGGAACACTGAAGCTTTCTTT. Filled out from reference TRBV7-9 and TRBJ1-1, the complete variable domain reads DTGVSQNPRHKITKRGQNVTFRCDPISEHNRLYWYRQTLGQGPEFLTYFQNEAQLEKSRLLSDRFSAERPKGSFSTLEIQRTEQGDSAMYLCASRGGNTEAFFGQGTRLTVV.

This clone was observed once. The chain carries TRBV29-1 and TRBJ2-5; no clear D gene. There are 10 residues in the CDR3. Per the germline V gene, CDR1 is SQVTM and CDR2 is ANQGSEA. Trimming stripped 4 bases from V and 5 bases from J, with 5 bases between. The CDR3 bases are TGCAGCGTTGGAATGGAGACCCAGTACTTC. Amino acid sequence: CSVGMETQYF.

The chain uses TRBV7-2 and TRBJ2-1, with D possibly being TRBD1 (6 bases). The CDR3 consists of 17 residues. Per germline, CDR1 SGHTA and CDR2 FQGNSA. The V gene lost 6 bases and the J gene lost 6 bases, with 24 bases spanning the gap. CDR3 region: CASSFLLAGTRGNEQFF. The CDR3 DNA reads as TGTGCCAGCAGTTTTCTACTGGCCGGGACAAGAGGCAATGAGCAGTTCTTC.

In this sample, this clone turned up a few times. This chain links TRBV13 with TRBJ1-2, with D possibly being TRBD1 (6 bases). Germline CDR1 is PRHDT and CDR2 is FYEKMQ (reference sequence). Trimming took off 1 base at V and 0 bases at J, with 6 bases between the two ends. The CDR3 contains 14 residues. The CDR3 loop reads CASSLAGANYGYTF. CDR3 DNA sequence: TGTGCCAGCAGCTTAGCAGGGGCTAACTATGGCTACACCTTC.

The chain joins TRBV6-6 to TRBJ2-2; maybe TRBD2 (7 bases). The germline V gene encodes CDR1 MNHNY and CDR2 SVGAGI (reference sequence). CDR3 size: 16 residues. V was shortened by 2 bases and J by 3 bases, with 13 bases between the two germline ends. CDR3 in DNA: TGTGCCAGCAGTTACGGGGGGGCCGGGGACACCGGGGAGCTGTTTTTT. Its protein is CASSYGGAGDTGELFF.

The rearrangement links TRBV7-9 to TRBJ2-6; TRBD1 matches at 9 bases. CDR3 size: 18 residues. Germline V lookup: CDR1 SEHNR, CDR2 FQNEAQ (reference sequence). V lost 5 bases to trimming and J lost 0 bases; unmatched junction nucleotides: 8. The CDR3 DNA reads TGTGCCAGCAGCCGGACAGGGGCCGGGATCTCTGGGGCCAACGTCCTGACTTTC. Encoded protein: CASSRTGAGISGANVLTF.

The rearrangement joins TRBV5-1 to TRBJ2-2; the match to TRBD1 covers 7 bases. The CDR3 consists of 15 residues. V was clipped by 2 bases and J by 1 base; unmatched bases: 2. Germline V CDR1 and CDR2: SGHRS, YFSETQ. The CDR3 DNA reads TGCGCCAGCAGCTTTGGGACAGAGAACACCGGGGAGCTGTTTTTT. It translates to CASSFGTENTGELFF.

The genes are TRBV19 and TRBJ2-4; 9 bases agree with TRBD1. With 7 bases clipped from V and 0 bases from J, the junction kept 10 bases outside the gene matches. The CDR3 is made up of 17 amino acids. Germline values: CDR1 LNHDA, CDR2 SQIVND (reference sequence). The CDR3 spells CASTKYRDREAKNIQYF. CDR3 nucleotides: TGTGCCAGTACCAAGTACCGGGACAGGGAAGCCAAAAACATTCAGTACTTC.

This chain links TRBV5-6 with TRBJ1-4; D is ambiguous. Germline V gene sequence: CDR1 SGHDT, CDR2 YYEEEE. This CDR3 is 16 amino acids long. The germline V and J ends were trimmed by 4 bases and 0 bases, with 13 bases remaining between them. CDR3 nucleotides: TGTGCCAGCAGCGACCGGACTCTGGCAACTAATGAAAAACTGTTTTTT. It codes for CASSDRTLATNEKLFF.

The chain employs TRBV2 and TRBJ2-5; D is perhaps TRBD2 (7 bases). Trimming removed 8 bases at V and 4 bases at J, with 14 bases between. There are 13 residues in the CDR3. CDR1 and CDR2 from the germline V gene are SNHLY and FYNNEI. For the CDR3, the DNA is TGTGCCAGCGGGAGGGGGGGCCGAGAGACCCAGTACTTC. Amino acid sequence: CASGRGGRETQYF.

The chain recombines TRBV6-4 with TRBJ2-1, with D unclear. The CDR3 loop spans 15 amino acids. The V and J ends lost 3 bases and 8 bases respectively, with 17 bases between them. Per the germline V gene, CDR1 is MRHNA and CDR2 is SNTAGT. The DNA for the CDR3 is TGTGCCAGCAGTGATTTAGGGCGTCAATTGGATGAGCAGTTCTTC. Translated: CASSDLGRQLDEQFF.

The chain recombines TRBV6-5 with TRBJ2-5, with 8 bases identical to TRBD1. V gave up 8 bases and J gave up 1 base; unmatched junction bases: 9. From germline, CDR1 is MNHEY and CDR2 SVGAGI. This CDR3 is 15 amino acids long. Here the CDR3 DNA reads TGTGCCAGCGGCCCGACAGGGGAAGGCCAAGAGACCCAGTACTTC. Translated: CASGPTGEGQETQYF.

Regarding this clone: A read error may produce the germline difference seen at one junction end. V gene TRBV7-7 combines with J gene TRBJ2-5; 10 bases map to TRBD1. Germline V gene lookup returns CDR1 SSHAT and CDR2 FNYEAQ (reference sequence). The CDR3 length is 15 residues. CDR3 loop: CASSLPGTGVVTQYF. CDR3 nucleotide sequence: TGTGCTAGCAGCTTGCCCGGGACAGGGGTGGTGACCCAGTACTTC.

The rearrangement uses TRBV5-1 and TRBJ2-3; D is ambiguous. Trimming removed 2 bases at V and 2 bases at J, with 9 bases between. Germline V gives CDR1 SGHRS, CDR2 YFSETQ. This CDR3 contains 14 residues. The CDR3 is CASSFGSNTDTQYF. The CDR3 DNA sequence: TGCGCCAGCAGCTTCGGGTCGAACACAGATACGCAGTATTTT.

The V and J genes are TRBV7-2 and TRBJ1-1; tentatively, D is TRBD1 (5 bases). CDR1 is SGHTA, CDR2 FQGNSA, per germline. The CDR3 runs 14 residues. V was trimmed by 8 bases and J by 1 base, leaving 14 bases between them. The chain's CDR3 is CASQAGVANTEAFF. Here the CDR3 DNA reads TGTGCCAGCCAAGCGGGGGTCGCGAACACTGAAGCTTTCTTT.